The following is a T cell receptor (beta chain) sequence with its context. No cognate antigen has been identified for it. No qualities accompany the bases; no much larger clone lies one base away. This same CDR3 is encoded by further DNA sequences in the sample. TCRbeta CDR3 regions were amplified from genomic DNA using the immunoSEQ Assay, a bias-controlled multiplex PCR. In the original analysis: Within the assay, amplification of reference gene primers was used to estimate how many nucleated cells each sample contained. To quantify the absolute abundance of each unique TCRbeta CDR3 rearrangement, sequence reads were collapsed and filtered. Productive Simpson clonality was computed per sample as the square root of Simpson's diversity index over productive rearrangements. TCRdb provides this immuneACCESS table in a form limited to in-frame rearrangements. Some clones are lacking; in checked studies, under half of them reflect an unresolved V gene, and why the rest are absent is not known. V and J calls plus clone size are reproduced from that table; the DNA served to infer D and trimming. This sample holds 150,000 to 200,000 clones; 80% to 90% were observed only once. Together, the top ten hold about 2.1% of the sample.

Samples from volunteer blood donors who had recovered from COVID-19 were contributed by a second Seattle source. Whole blood was collected in K2EDTA tubes by collaborating institutions according to the institutions' own protocols. For TCRbeta analysis, collaborators shipped samples as frozen whole blood, isolated PBMCs, or DNA extracted from either of those sample types. The CDR1 and CDR2 encoded by the germline V gene are MDHEN and SYDVKM. Spanning cysteine to phenylalanine, the CDR3 consists of 12 amino acids. Only the CDR3 region is kept as DNA, spanning 36 bases read in frame from base 1. Trimming costs V 5 bases and J 2 bases, and their ends lie 5 bases apart. The sample belongs to a study of blood T cell repertoires in COVID-19 (TCRdb year 2020). Some background on the complete study: Samples covering the acute and convalescent phases of COVID-19 were provided by collaborators in the United States, Italy and Spain. Nearly every sample came with metadata listing a de-identified subject ID, COVID-19 status, age in years and sex. Subjects who had been exposed to COVID-19, were actively infected with it, or had recovered from it provided the deeply sampled blood TCRbeta repertoires that made up the dataset. Samples came from the ongoing ImmuneRACE study (first 160 participants) plus 1,254 subjects from 6 global collaborators. Where available, HLA class I and class II types were taken from metadata supplied by the sample provider and were not determined by assay-based typing. A freely available public database, intended as a resource for researchers studying the immune response to SARS-CoV-2, is where the repertoires were released. The prospective study material was composed of cDNA or gDNA derived from T cells, B-cell-depleted T cells, or PBMCs.

The paper's findings and limits, for the study overall: The amount of clinical and demographic metadata varied by source and participant and was provided uncurated.

This TCR was recovered from a man younger than 35 who had recovered from COVID-19. Material: peripheral blood. The chain links TRBV28 with TRBJ2-3, with the identity of the D gene unclear. The DNA sequence is as follows: TGTGCCAGCAGTCCGTCCACAGATACGCAGTATTTT. The translation is CASSPSTDTQYF.